A single sample gave rise to the 19 T cell receptor beta chains below, sequenced in a study of T cells in localized non-small cell lung cancer. Some clones are missing from TCRdb's copy, which holds only in-frame ones; the method was immunoSEQ multiplex PCR. Of some 2,600 clones listed, about 25% are singletons. The starting material was lung tumor tissue, obtained before any cancer treatment. The receptors derive from a man aged 18 to 49 with stage I lung adenocarcinoma.

On this clone: One end of the junction does not line up with germline, which may come from a read error. The chain combines TRBV19 with TRBJ1-1; D gene ambiguous. This CDR3 is 14 amino acids long. Germline loops: CDR1 LNHDA, CDR2 SQIVND (reference sequence). CDR3 amino acids: CASRIATANTEAFF. For the CDR3, the DNA is TGTGCCAGTCGTATTGCCACTGCGAACACTGAAGCTTTCTTT.

The rearrangement joins TRBV6-8 to TRBJ2-2, with 10 bases identical to TRBD2. The V segment lost 6 bases and the J segment 4 bases; nucleotides outside the gene matches: 8. Germline assignment: CDR1 MNHGY and CDR2 SAAAGT. The CDR3 sequence is 16 residues long. The CDR3 DNA reads TGTGCCAGCAGCCTCACTAGCGGGGTACTCACCGGGGAGCTGTTTTTT. Its translation: CASSLTSGVLTGELFF.

Within the sample, this clone is medium-sized. The V and J genes are TRBV11-3 and TRBJ2-1, with 9 bases lining up with TRBD2. The CDR3 sequence is 16 residues long. V lost 5 bases to trimming and J lost 8 bases; unmatched junction nucleotides: 13. Germline V lookup: CDR1 SGHNT, CDR2 YENEEA. The CDR3 region is CASSRDAGGLRDEQFF. In DNA form, the CDR3 reads TGTGCCAGCAGCCGAGACGCGGGGGGGCTTAGGGATGAGCAGTTCTTC.

The rearrangement links TRBV19 to TRBJ2-5; D possibly corresponds to TRBD1 (6 bases). CDR1 and CDR2 (germline): LNHDA, SQIVND (reference sequence). V was trimmed by 5 bases and J by 5 bases, leaving 18 bases between them. The CDR3 covers 15 residues. In DNA, the CDR3 is TGTGCCAGTAGTGACCGTTTACAGGGTCGGGAGACCCAGTACTTC. Its protein is CASSDRLQGRETQYF.

This clone was observed a few times. V gene TRBV11-3 combines with J gene TRBJ1-4, with TRBD1 matching 8 bases. Per germline, CDR1 SGHNT and CDR2 YENEEA. V lost 5 bases, J lost 6 bases, and 8 bases stayed unmatched. The length of the CDR3 is 15 residues. For the CDR3, the DNA is TGTGCCAGCAGCCCCCAGGGACAGGACGATGAAAAACTGTTTTTT. Encoded protein: CASSPQGQDDEKLFF.

The table lists this clone with a few counts. The chain joins TRBV30 to TRBJ2-5; 10 bases align to TRBD2. CDR3 length equals 13 residues. Germline V CDR1 and CDR2: GTSNPN, SVGIG (reference sequence). V gave up 7 bases and J gave up 2 bases; unmatched junction bases: 4. The CDR3 here is CALKRGGQETQYF. In DNA form, the CDR3 reads TGTGCCTTGAAGCGGGGGGGACAAGAGACCCAGTACTTC.

This chain links TRBV30 with TRBJ2-7, with no clear D. Germline CDR1 GTSNPN, CDR2 SVGIG (reference sequence). The V end was cut by 0 bases, the J end by 3 bases, with 9 bases between. This CDR3 contains 13 residues. CDR3 nucleotides: TGTGCCTGGAGTGTAGGGCAGGTCTACGAGCAGTACTTC. Its translation is CAWSVGQVYEQYF.

This clone is termed large (0.1 to 1%). V and J are TRBV11-3 and TRBJ1-3; a weak D match, TRBD1 (6 bases). There are 17 residues in the CDR3. The germline gives CDR1 SGHNT, CDR2 YENEEA. V was pared by 5 bases and J by 0 bases, with 17 bases between. The CDR3 here is CASSQQSGGSSGNTIYF. In DNA form, the CDR3 reads TGTGCCAGCAGCCAGCAGTCGGGGGGCTCCTCTGGAAACACCATATATTTT.

This clone was counted only a few times. The V gene is TRBV6-8, the J gene TRBJ2-1; D ambiguous. The CDR3 has 13 residues. Germline CDR1 and CDR2: MNHGY and SAAAGT. The V and J ends lost 4 bases and 7 bases respectively, with 11 bases between them. The CDR3 reads CASSFAITNEQFF. In DNA form, the CDR3 reads TGTGCCAGCAGTTTCGCAATTACTAATGAGCAGTTCTTC.

This rearrangement joins TRBV10-3 to TRBJ2-1, with 11 bases aligning to TRBD1. Germline assignment: CDR1 ENHRY and CDR2 SYGVKD. The V segment lost 1 base and the J segment 4 bases; nucleotides outside the gene matches: 3. The CDR3 contains 16 residues. Here the CDR3 reads CAISELGTGGYNEQFF. As DNA, the CDR3 is TGTGCCATCAGTGAGTTGGGGACAGGGGGGTACAATGAGCAGTTCTTC.

The J gene is TRBJ2-6, the V gene TRBV19; 12 nucleotides align to TRBD1. CDR1 and CDR2 (germline): LNHDA, SQIVND (reference sequence). CDR3 length: 17 residues. V shed 7 bases and J 4 bases; nucleotides not matched to a gene: 8. CDR3 amino acids: CASTRDRGRSGANVLTF. The CDR3 region has the DNA TGTGCCAGTACTAGGGACAGGGGGCGCTCAGGGGCCAACGTCCTGACTTTC.

By its share, this clone is medium-sized (0.01 to 0.1%). The chain carries TRBV11-3 and TRBJ1-1; unclear D gene. The germline gives CDR1 SGHNT, CDR2 YENEEA. Between the trimmed V and J ends, which lost 2 bases and 0 bases, there was a span of 7 bases. The CDR3 contains 14 residues. Here the CDR3 reads CASSLIQMNTEAFF. CDR3 nucleotide sequence: TGTGCCAGCAGCTTAATCCAGATGAACACTGAAGCTTTCTTT. Complete variable domain (other parts from reference TRBV11-3 and TRBJ1-1): EAGVVQSPRYKIIEKKQPVAFWCNPISGHNTLYWYLQNLGQGPELLIRYENEEAVDDSQLPKDRFSAERLKGVDSTLKIQPAELGDSAVYLCASSLIQMNTEAFFGQGTRLTVV.

This clone rates as medium-sized. The genes are TRBV6-8 and TRBJ2-3; weak D call: TRBD2 (6 bases). V was clipped by 6 bases and J by 5 bases, with 21 bases between them. The CDR3 extends over 16 amino acids. From germline, CDR1 is MNHGY and CDR2 SAAAGT. The CDR3 DNA reads as TGTGCCAGCAGCCTTCTTAAGGGGCCGGGAGTAGATACGCAGTATTTT. Translated, it gives CASSLLKGPGVDTQYF.

This clone is deemed large. V is TRBV5-1 and J is TRBJ1-1; D possibly corresponds to TRBD1 (5 bases). Germline loops: CDR1 SGHRS, CDR2 YFSETQ. The V and J ends lost 0 bases and 0 bases respectively, with 9 bases between them. The CDR3 runs 15 residues. The CDR3 loop is CASSLVQGMNTEAFF. The CDR3 DNA reads TGCGCCAGCAGCTTGGTTCAGGGTATGAACACTGAAGCTTTCTTT.

This clone is judged medium-sized. CDR3 amino acids: CASSVEGGQRTDTQYF. CDR3 DNA sequence: TGTGCCAGCAGCGTAGAAGGGGGACAGCGCACAGATACGCAGTATTTT. The gene calls are TRBV9 and TRBJ2-3, with 7 positions matching TRBD1. CDR1 and CDR2 from the germline V gene are SGDLS and YYNGEE. V shed 0 bases and J 1 base; nucleotides not matched to a gene: 5. The CDR3 totals 16 residues.

CDR3 sequence reads: CASSPQGGLGNTIYF. The CDR3 nucleotides read TGTGCCAGCTCACCACAAGGCGGGTTAGGAAACACCATATATTTT. The rearrangement links TRBV18 to TRBJ1-3, with no clear D. This CDR3 has 15 residues. In germline, CDR1 is KGHSH, CDR2 LQKENI. The germline V and J ends were trimmed by 1 base and 4 bases, with 11 bases remaining between them.

CDR3 coding DNA: TGTGCCAGCGCGGACAGAACCCTTAGCAATCAGCCCCAGCATTTT. It codes for CASADRTLSNQPQHF. V gene TRBV9 combines with J gene TRBJ1-5; D may be TRBD1 (6 bases). This CDR3 comprises 15 residues. The germline V and J ends were trimmed by 7 bases and 0 bases, with 14 bases remaining between them. Germline lookup yields CDR1 SGDLS and CDR2 YYNGEE.

In its sample, this clone ranks as large. The V call is TRBV11-3, the J call TRBJ1-2; D remains unclear. There are 14 residues in the CDR3. The germline CDR1 and CDR2 sequences are SGHNT and YENEEA. Trimming took off 3 bases at V and 2 bases at J, with 10 bases between the two ends. The CDR3 region is CASSLNRANYGYTF. CDR3 nucleotides: TGTGCCAGCAGCTTGAACAGAGCCAACTATGGCTACACCTTC.

V is TRBV19 and J is TRBJ2-5; D may be TRBD1 or TRBD2 (5 bases each). Trimming removed 4 bases from V and 11 bases from J, with 17 bases in between. The CDR3 runs to 13 residues. The V gene's germline CDR1 is LNHDA and CDR2 SQIVND (reference sequence). This CDR3 reads CASSKEGTPLQYF. CDR3 in DNA: TGTGCCAGTAGTAAAGAGGGGACCCCTTTACAGTACTTC. The full variable domain, completed using reference TRBV19 and TRBJ2-5, is DGGITQSPKYLFRKEGQNVTLSCEQNLNHDAMYWYRQDPGQGLRLIYYSQIVNDFQKGDIAEGYSVSREKKESFPLTVTSAQKNPTAFYLCASSKEGTPLQYFGPGTRLLVL.